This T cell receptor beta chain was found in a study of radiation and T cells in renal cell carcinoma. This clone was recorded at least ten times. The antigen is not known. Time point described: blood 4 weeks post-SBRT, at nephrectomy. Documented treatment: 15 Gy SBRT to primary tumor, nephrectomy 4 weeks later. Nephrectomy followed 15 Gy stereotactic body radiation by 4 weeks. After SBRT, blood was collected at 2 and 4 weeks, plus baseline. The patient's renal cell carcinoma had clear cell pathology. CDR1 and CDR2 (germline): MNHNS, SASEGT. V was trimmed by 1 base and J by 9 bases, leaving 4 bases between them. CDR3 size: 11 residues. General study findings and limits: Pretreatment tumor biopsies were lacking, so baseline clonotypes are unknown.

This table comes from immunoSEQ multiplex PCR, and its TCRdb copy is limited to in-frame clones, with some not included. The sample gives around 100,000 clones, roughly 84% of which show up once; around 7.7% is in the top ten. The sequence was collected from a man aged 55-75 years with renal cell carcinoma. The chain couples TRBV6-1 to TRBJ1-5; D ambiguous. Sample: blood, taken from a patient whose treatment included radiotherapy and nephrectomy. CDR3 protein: CASSEDRPQHF. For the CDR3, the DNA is TGTGCCAGCAGTGAAGACAGGCCCCAGCATTTT.